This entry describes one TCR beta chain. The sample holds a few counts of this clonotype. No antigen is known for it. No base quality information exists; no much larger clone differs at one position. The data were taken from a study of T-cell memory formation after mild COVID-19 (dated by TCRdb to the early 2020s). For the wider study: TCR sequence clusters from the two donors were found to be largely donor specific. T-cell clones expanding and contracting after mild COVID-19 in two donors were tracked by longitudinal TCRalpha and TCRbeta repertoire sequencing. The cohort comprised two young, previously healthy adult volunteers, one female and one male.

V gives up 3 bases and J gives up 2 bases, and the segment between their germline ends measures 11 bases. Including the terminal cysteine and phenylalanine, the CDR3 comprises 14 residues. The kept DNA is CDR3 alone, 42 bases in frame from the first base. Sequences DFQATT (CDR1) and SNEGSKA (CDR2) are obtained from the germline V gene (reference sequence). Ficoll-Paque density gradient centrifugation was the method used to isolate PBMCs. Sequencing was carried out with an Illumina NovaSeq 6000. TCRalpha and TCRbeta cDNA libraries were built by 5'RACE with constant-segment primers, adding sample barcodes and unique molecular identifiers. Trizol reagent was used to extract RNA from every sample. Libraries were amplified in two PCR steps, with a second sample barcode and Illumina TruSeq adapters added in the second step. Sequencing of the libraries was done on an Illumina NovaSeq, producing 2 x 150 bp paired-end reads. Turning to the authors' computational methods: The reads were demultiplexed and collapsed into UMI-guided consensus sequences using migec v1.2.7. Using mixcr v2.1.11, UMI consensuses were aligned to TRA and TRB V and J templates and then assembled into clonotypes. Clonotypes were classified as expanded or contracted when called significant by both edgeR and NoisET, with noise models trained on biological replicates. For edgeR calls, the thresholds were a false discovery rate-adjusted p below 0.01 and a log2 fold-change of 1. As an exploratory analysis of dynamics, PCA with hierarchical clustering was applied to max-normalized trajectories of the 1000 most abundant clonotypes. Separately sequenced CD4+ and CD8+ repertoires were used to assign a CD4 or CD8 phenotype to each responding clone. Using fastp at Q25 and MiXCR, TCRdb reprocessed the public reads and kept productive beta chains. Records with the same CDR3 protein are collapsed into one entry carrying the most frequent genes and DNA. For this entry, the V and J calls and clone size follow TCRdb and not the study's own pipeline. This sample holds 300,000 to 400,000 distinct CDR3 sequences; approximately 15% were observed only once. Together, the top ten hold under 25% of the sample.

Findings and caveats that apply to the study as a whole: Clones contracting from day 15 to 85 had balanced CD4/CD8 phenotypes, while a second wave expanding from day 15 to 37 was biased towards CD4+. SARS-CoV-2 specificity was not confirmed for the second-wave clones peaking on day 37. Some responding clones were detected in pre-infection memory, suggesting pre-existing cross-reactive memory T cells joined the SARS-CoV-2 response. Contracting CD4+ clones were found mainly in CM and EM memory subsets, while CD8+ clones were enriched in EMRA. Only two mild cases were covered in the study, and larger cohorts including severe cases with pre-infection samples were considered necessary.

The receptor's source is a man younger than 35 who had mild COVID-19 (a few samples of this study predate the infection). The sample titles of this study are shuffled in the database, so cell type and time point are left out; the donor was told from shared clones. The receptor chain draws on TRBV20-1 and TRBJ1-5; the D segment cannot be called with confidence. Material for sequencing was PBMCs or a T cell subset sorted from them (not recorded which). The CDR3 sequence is CSASRVEGNQPQHF. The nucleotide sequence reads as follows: TGCAGTGCTAGTCGAGTTGAGGGCAATCAGCCCCAGCATTTT.